This passage covers 19 T cell receptor beta chains from one sample sequenced in a study of cytomegalovirus exposure and HLA in healthy donors. PCR primers comprised 60 Vbeta and 13 Jbeta primers. Here immunoSEQ multiplex PCR was the method, and the copy in TCRdb shows in-frame clones only, minus some. The sample has about 200,000 clones, 65% to 85% seen once. Sequencing used PBMCs. These receptors all stem from a woman aged 25 to 39 in good health and CMV-seronegative.

The rearrangement joins TRBV29-1 to TRBJ1-1, with TRBD1 matching over 7 bases. The CDR3 contains 13 residues. Trimming cost V 8 bases and J 9 bases; bases outside gene matches: 15. Looked up from germline, CDR1 is SQVTM and CDR2 is ANQGSEA. In DNA, the CDR3 is TGCAGCCCCTATTCGCCGGACAGGAGGAAAGCTTTCTTT. It is translated as CSPYSPDRRKAFF.

The chain recombines TRBV10-3 with TRBJ2-2; D is perhaps TRBD1 (5 bases). Trimming took off 7 bases at V and 1 base at J, with 19 bases between the two ends. The CDR3 sequence is 17 residues long. CDR1 is ENHRY, CDR2 SYGVKD, per germline. The CDR3 DNA reads as TGTGCCATCAAACGGACAATCGGCTCACGGAACACCGGGGAGCTGTTTTTT. This translates into CAIKRTIGSRNTGELFF.

Here the CDR3 DNA reads TGTGCCAGCAGTTCGGGACTAGCGGAATACAATGAGCAGTTCTTC. This translates into CASSSGLAEYNEQFF. The V gene is TRBV28, the J gene TRBJ2-1; 11 nucleotides align to TRBD2. The CDR3 is 15 residues long. The germline CDR1 and CDR2 sequences are MDHEN and SYDVKM. With V trimmed by 4 bases and J by 4 bases, 3 bases remained unmatched.

The genes are TRBV6-5 and TRBJ2-7, with D perhaps TRBD1 (7 bases). Per the germline V gene, CDR1 is MNHEY and CDR2 is SVGAGI. The length of the CDR3 is 16 residues. Trimming left V 0 bases short and J 3 bases short, with 15 bases between. In nucleotides, the CDR3 is TGTGCCAGCAGTTACTCGGCGAGGCAGGGGGGCTACGAGCAGTACTTC. Protein: CASSYSARQGGYEQYF.

This chain uses TRBV27 with TRBJ1-1, with a weak D call TRBD1 (6 bases). The CDR3 is 14 amino acids. V was pared by 8 bases and J by 4 bases, with 17 bases between. CDR1 MNHEY and CDR2 SMNVEV come from the germline V gene (reference sequence). This CDR3 is CASHNREGSTEAFF. The CDR3, as DNA: TGTGCCAGCCACAACAGGGAGGGGAGCACTGAAGCTTTCTTT.

The gene calls are TRBV5-1 and TRBJ2-1, with TRBD2 matching 11 bases. CDR3 size: 21 residues. Germline CDR1 is SGHRS and CDR2 is YFSETQ. The V segment lost 4 bases and the J segment 0 bases; nucleotides outside the gene matches: 18. As DNA, the CDR3 is TGCGCCAGCAGCAGTGGTCCCGGGACTAGCGGCCCAAAAAGCTCCTACAATGAGCAGTTCTTC. It yields the protein CASSSGPGTSGPKSSYNEQFF.

This clone occurred once. The CDR3 is CASSLGSSGGNRETQYF. For the CDR3, the DNA is TGTGCCAGCAGCTTGGGTAGTAGCGGGGGGAATCGGGAGACCCAGTACTTC. This chain joins TRBV5-4 and TRBJ2-5, with 10 positions matching TRBD2. The V segment lost 0 bases and the J segment 5 bases; nucleotides outside the gene matches: 10. This CDR3 contains 17 residues. Germline V CDR1 and CDR2: SGHNT, YYREEE (reference sequence).

The CDR3: CASSIPWGQGLYEQYF. The CDR3 region has the DNA TGTGCCAGTAGTATCCCCTGGGGACAGGGGTTATACGAGCAGTACTTC. This chain uses TRBV19 with TRBJ2-7, with 10 bases aligning to TRBD1. V was clipped by 3 bases and J by 4 bases; unmatched bases: 9. This CDR3 spans 16 amino acids. CDR1 LNHDA and CDR2 SQIVND come from the germline V gene (reference sequence).

CDR3 sequence: CASSTRTDEQYF. The DNA of the CDR3 is TGTGCCAGCTCAACCCGGACAGACGAGCAGTACTTC. This chain connects TRBV18 to TRBJ2-7, with a possible D match to TRBD1 (6 bases). V was cut by 5 bases and J by 5 bases, with 10 bases left in between. The germline CDR1 and CDR2 sequences are KGHSH and LQKENI. The CDR3 is 12 amino acids.

In this sample, this clone turned up a few times. This chain links TRBV7-9 with TRBJ1-3, with unresolved D. Germline V gives CDR1 SEHNR, CDR2 FQNEAQ (reference sequence). Trimming cost V 5 bases and J 0 bases, with 5 bases left between them. This CDR3 spans 13 amino acids. The CDR3 sequence: CASSQNSGNTIYF. CDR3 nucleotide sequence: TGTGCCAGCAGCCAAAACTCTGGAAACACCATATATTTT. Based on the CDR3 plus reference TRBV7-9 and TRBJ1-3, the full variable domain is DTGVSQNPRHKITKRGQNVTFRCDPISEHNRLYWYRQTLGQGPEFLTYFQNEAQLEKSRLLSDRFSAERPKGSFSTLEIQRTEQGDSAMYLCASSQNSGNTIYFGEGSWLTVV.

CDR3 DNA: TGCGCCAGCAGCTGGCCGGGACAGGGCACAGATACGCAGTATTTT. Translating it yields CASSWPGQGTDTQYF. V gene TRBV5-1 combines with J gene TRBJ2-3, with TRBD1 matching 8 bases. Germline V gene lookup returns CDR1 SGHRS and CDR2 YFSETQ. The CDR3 runs to 15 residues. With 3 bases clipped from V and 1 base from J, the junction kept 4 bases outside the gene matches.

Worth noting for this clone: A junction boundary mismatches the germline segment, possibly from a read error. The rearrangement uses TRBV30 and TRBJ1-2, with D maybe TRBD1 (6 bases). The V gene's germline CDR1 is GTSNPN and CDR2 SVGIG (reference sequence). This CDR3 contains 15 residues. The CDR3 DNA reads TGTGCCTGGAGCGCACAGAGGGGGTCCCAGTATGGCTACCCCTTC. It yields the protein CAWSAQRGSQYGYPF.

The V and J genes are TRBV4-2 and TRBJ1-2; maybe TRBD1 (5 bases). The CDR3 totals 19 residues. Germline V CDR1 and CDR2: LGHNA, YNFKEQ. V lost 0 bases and J lost 0, with 20 bases in between. The CDR3 DNA reads as TGTGCCAGCAGCCAAGATCACCTCTCGGGGGAGATAGCTAACTATGGCTACACCTTC. It yields the protein CASSQDHLSGEIANYGYTF.

This chain connects TRBV4-1 to TRBJ2-4; 11 bases fit TRBD2. CDR1 MGHRA and CDR2 YSYEKL come from the germline V gene. V gave up 2 bases and J gave up 8 bases; unmatched junction bases: 11. The CDR3 has 17 residues. The CDR3 is CASSQPPTSGSGYIQYF. In DNA, the CDR3 is TGCGCCAGCAGCCAACCCCCCACTAGCGGGAGTGGGTACATTCAGTACTTC.

Only a few counts were recorded for this clone. The rearrangement joins TRBV5-4 to TRBJ2-7; TRBD1 might be the D (5 bases). CDR1 and CDR2 (germline): SGHNT, YYREEE (reference sequence). CDR3 length: 12 residues. The V and J ends lost 0 bases and 7 bases respectively, with 8 bases between them. The CDR3 here is CASSLVKGEQYF. CDR3 nucleotides: TGTGCCAGCAGCTTGGTGAAGGGGGAGCAGTACTTC.

There are a few counts of this clone. The rearrangement joins TRBV11-2 to TRBJ1-5; 8 nucleotides align to TRBD1. This CDR3 has 16 amino acids. Losses at the gene ends were 1 base for V and 9 bases for J; bases not matched to a gene: 11. CDR1 is SGHAT and CDR2 is FQNNGV in the germline V gene. CDR3 region: CASSLGGTGSLRPQHF. The CDR3 DNA reads as TGTGCCAGCAGCTTAGGAGGGACAGGCAGCTTGCGGCCCCAGCATTTT. The full variable domain, completed using reference TRBV11-2 and TRBJ1-5, is EAGVAQSPRYKIIEKRQSVAFWCNPISGHATLYWYQQILGQGPKLLIQFQNNGVVDDSQLPKDRFSAERLKGVDSTLKIQPAKLEDSAVYLCASSLGGTGSLRPQHFGDGTRLSIL.

This clone turned up a few times. V usage is TRBV5-6 and J usage is TRBJ1-2; a weak D match, TRBD1 (6 bases). Trimming stripped 4 bases from V and 7 bases from J, with 11 bases between. Per the germline V gene, CDR1 is SGHDT and CDR2 is YYEEEE. The CDR3 sequence is 12 residues long. The CDR3 loop is CASSPIGGGYTF. The CDR3 bases are TGTGCCAGCAGCCCGATAGGGGGTGGCTACACCTTC.

V gene TRBV13 combines with J gene TRBJ1-1; 9 nucleotides agree with TRBD1. V shed 4 bases, J shed 1 base, and the junction held 1 base outside the gene matches. Germline lookup yields CDR1 PRHDT and CDR2 FYEKMQ (reference sequence). CDR3 length: 14 amino acids. CDR3 region: CASSWGQGNTEAFF. As DNA, the CDR3 is TGTGCCAGCAGCTGGGGACAGGGGAACACTGAAGCTTTCTTT. The entire variable domain, with the rest obtained from reference TRBV13 and TRBJ1-1, is as follows: AAGVIQSPRHLIKEKRETATLKCYPIPRHDTVYWYQQGPGQDPQFLISFYEKMQSDKGSIPDRFSAQQFSDYHSELNMSSLELGDSALYFCASSWGQGNTEAFFGQGTRLTVV.

The sample holds one count of this clone. The rearrangement joins TRBV7-9 to TRBJ1-1, with 11 bases fitting TRBD1. The CDR3 is 15 residues long. Trimming took 4 bases from V and 3 from J; bases not matched to a gene: 4. The germline gives CDR1 SEHNR, CDR2 FQNEAQ (reference sequence). The CDR3 loop reads CASSWGQGGDTEAFF. CDR3 DNA sequence: TGTGCCAGCAGCTGGGGACAGGGGGGCGACACTGAAGCTTTCTTT.